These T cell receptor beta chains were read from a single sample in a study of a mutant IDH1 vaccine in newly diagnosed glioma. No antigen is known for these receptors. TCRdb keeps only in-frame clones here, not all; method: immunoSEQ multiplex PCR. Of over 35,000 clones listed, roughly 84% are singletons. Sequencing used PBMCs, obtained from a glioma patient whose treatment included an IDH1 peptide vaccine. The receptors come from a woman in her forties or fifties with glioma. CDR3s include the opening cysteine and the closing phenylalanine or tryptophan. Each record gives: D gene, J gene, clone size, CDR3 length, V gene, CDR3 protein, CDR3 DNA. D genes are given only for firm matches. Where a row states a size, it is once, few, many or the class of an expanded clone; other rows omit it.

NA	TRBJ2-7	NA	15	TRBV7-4	CASSLVYRFSHEQYF	TGTGCCAGCAGCTTAGTTTACAGATTCTCCCACGAGCAGTACTTC
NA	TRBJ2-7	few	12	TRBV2	CASSVQSYEQYF	TGTGCCAGCAGTGTACAATCCTACGAGCAGTACTTC
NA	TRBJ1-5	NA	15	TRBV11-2	CASSLDGQRNQPQHF	TGTGCCAGCAGCTTAGACGGGCAGAGGAATCAGCCCCAGCATTTT
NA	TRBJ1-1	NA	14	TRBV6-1	CASSELRGNTEAFF	TGTGCCAGCAGTGAACTTAGGGGGAACACTGAAGCTTTCTTT
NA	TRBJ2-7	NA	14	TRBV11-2	CASSPVRDPYEQYF	TGTGCCAGCAGCCCCGTACGGGACCCTTACGAGCAGTACTTC
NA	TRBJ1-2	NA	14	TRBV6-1	CASSLYIQSYGYTF	TGTGCCAGCAGTCTTTACATCCAGTCCTATGGCTACACCTTC
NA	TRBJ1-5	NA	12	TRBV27	CASSNQNQPQHF	TGTGCCAGCTCCAACCAGAATCAGCCCCAGCATTTT
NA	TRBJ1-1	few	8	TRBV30	CAWGSGRF	TGTGCCTGGGGGAGTGGCCGATTT
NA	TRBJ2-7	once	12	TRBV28	CAIEDRTYEQYF	TGTGCCATCGAGGACAGAACCTACGAGCAGTACTTC
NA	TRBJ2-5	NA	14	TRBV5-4	CASSLFGRRETQYF	TGTGCCAGCAGCTTGTTTGGCAGGAGGGAGACCCAGTACTTC
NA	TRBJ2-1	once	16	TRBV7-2	CASSSGRGAPQSEQFF	TGTGCCAGCAGCTCAGGAAGGGGGGCCCCCCAGAGCGAGCAGTTCTTC
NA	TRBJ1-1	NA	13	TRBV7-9	CASAVEGNTEAFF	TGTGCCAGCGCGGTAGAGGGGAACACTGAAGCTTTCTTT
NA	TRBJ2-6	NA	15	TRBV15	CATSREGTGANVLTF	TGTGCCACCAGCAGGGAGGGGACGGGGGCCAACGTCCTGACTTTC
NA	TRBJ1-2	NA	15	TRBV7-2	CASSSEGSLGYGYTF	TGTGCCAGCAGCTCCGAAGGGTCTCTGGGGTATGGCTACACCTTC
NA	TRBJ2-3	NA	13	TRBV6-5	CASSYQNTDTQYF	TGTGCCAGCAGTTACCAGAACACAGATACGCAGTATTTT
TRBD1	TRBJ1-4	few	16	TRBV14	CASSRYRDRATEKLFF	TGTGCCAGCAGCCGATACCGGGACAGGGCTACTGAAAAACTGTTTTTT
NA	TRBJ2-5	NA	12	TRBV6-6	CASSYGLETQYF	TGTGCCAGCAGTTACGGCCTGGAGACCCAGTACTTC
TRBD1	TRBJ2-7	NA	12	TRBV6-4	CASSVDRYEQYF	TGTGCCAGCAGTGTGGACAGGTACGAGCAGTACTTC
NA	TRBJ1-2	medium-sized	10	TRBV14	CASSPYRVHF	TGTGCCAGCAGTCCCTACAGGGTGCACTTC
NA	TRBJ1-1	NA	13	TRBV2	CASSEYRNTEAFF	TGTGCCAGCAGTGAATACAGGAACACTGAAGCTTTCTTT
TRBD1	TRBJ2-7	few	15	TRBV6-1	CASTTTGGVSYEQYF	TGTGCCAGCACTACGACAGGGGGAGTCTCCTACGAGCAGTACTTC
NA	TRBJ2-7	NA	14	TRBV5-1	CASSLGHGSDEQYF	TGCGCCAGCAGCTTGGGACATGGGAGCGACGAGCAGTACTTC
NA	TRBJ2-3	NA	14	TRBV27	CASSPGRPTDTQYF	TGTGCCAGCAGCCCCGGAAGGCCCACAGATACGCAGTATTTT
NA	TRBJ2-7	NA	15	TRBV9	CASSVAASRGYEQYF	TGTGCCAGCAGCGTAGCGGCCTCACGGGGCTACGAGCAGTACTTC
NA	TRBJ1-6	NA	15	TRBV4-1	CASRHGGSNNSPLHF	TGCGCCAGCAGACATGGGGGGTCCAACAATTCACCCCTCCACTTT
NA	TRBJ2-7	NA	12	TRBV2	CASSPKQGTQYF	TGTGCCAGCAGCCCCAAGCAGGGTACGCAGTACTTC
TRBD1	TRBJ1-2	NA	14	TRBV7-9	CASSPGTGGYGYTF	TGTGCCAGCAGCCCCGGGACAGGGGGCTATGGCTACACCTTC
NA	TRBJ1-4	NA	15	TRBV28	CASRGGRRNNEKLFF	TGTGCCAGCAGAGGGGGACGGCGCAATAATGAAAAACTGTTTTTT
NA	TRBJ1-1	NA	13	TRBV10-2	CASSRTYNTEAFF	TGCGCCAGCAGCCGGACATACAACACTGAAGCTTTCTTT
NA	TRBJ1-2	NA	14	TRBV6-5	CASSYSMTGRGYTF	TGTGCCAGCAGTTACTCGATGACCGGGCGCGGCTACACCTTC
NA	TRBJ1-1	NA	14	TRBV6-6	CASSYLTVGTEAFF	TGTGCCAGCAGTTACTTGACAGTAGGGACTGAAGCTTTCTTT
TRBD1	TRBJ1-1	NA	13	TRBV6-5	CASSLTGEFEAFF	TGTGCCAGCAGTCTAACAGGGGAATTCGAAGCTTTCTTT
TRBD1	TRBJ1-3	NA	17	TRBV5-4	CASSLGQGLSSGNTIYF	TGTGCCAGCAGCTTGGGACAGGGGCTAAGCTCTGGAAACACCATATATTTT
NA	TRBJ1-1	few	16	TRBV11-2	CASSPKVGGRATEAFF	TGTGCCAGCAGTCCCAAGGTTGGGGGGCGTGCCACTGAAGCTTTCTTT
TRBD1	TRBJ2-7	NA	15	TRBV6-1	CASSEVGQGFYEQYF	TGTGCCAGCAGTGAAGTAGGACAGGGGTTCTACGAGCAGTACTTC
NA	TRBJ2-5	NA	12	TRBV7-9	CASLRDEETQYF	TGTGCCAGCCTTAGAGACGAGGAGACCCAGTACTTC
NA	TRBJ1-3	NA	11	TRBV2	CASIGGNTIYF	TGTGCCAGCATTGGTGGAAACACCATATATTTT
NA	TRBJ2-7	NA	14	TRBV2	CASRRNLGSYEQYF	TGTGCCAGCAGGAGGAACCTGGGCTCCTACGAGCAGTACTTC
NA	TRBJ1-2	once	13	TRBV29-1	CSVEGQGNYGYTF	TGCAGCGTTGAGGGCCAGGGTAACTATGGCTACACCTTC
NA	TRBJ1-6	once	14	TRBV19	CASSISQSNSPLHF	TGTGCCAGTAGTATAAGTCAGTCCAATTCACCCCTCCACTTT
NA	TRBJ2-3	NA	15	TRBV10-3	CAISEDRRTTDTQYF	TGTGCCATCAGTGAGGACAGGCGTACGACAGATACGCAGTATTTT
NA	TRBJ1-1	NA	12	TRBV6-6	CAIGQPNTEAFF	TGTGCCATTGGACAGCCGAACACTGAAGCTTTCTTT
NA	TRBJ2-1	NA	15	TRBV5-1	CASSLEGSSYNEQFF	TGCGCCAGCAGCTTGGAAGGTAGCTCCTACAATGAGCAGTTCTTC
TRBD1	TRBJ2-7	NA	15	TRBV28	CASSLSGQGSYEQYF	TGTGCCAGCAGTCTTAGCGGACAGGGGTCCTACGAGCAGTACTTC
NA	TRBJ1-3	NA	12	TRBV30	CAWSPGGNTIYF	TGTGCCTGGAGTCCTGGGGGAAACACCATATATTTT
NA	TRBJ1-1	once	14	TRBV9	CASSPKGGNTEAFF	TGTGCCAGCAGCCCCAAGGGGGGGAACACTGAAGCTTTCTTT
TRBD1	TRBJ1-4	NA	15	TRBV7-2	CASRRSRGENEKLFF	TGTGCCAGCAGGAGGAGCAGGGGGGAGAATGAAAAACTGTTTTTT
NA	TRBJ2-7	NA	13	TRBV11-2	CASSPRSGSEQYF	TGTGCCAGCAGCCCGAGATCGGGGTCCGAGCAGTACTTC
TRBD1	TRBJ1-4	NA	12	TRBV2	CASAGTGEKLFF	TGTGCCAGCGCCGGGACAGGTGAAAAACTGTTTTTT
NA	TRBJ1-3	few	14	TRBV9	CASSPPQSGNTIYF	TGTGCCAGCAGCCCTCCACAGTCTGGAAACACCATATATTTT
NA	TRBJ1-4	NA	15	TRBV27	CASSPLGHPTGELFF	TGTGCCAGCAGTCCCCTGGGACACCCGACCGGTGAACTGTTTTTT
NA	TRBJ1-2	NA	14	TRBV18	CASSPGGMDYGYTF	TGTGCCAGCTCCCCCGGGGGAATGGACTATGGCTACACCTTC